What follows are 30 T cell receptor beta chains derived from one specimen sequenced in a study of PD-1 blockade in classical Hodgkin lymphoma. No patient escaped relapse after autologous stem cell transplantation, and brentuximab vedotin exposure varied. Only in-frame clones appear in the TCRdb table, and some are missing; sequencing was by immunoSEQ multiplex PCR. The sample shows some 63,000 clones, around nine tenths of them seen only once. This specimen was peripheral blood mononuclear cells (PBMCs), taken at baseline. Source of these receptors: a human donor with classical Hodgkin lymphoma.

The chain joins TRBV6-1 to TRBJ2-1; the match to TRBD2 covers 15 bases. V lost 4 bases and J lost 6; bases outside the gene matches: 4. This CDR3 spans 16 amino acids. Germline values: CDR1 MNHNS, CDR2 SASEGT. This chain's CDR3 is CASSGTSGRVGNEQFF. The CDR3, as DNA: TGTGCCAGCAGTGGGACTAGCGGGAGGGTAGGCAATGAGCAGTTCTTC.

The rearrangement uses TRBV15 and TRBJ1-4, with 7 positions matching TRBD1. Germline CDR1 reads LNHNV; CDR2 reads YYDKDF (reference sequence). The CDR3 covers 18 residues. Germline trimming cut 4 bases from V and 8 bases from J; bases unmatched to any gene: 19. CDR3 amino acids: CATSTRQGRSPPKEKLFF. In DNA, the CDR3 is TGTGCCACCAGCACCCGACAGGGCCGTAGTCCCCCGAAGGAAAAACTGTTTTTT.

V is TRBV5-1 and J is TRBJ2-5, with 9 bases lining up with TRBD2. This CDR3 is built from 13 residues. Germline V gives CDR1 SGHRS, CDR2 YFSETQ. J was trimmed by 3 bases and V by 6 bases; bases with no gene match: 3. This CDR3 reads CASTGLAKETQYF. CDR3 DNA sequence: TGCGCCAGCACGGGACTAGCAAAAGAGACCCAGTACTTC.

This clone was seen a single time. The CDR3 sequence is CASKEQAYNEQFF. The CDR3 coding sequence is TGTGCCAGTAAAGAGCAGGCCTACAATGAGCAGTTCTTC. The chain couples TRBV19 to TRBJ2-1, with D unresolved. The V end was cut by 7 bases, the J end by 2 bases, with 9 bases between. The V gene's germline CDR1 is LNHDA and CDR2 SQIVND (reference sequence). CDR3 length: 13 residues.

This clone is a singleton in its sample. In nucleotides, the CDR3 is TGCAGCGTTGGGGACAGGGAAGATAATGAGCAGTTCTTC. Amino acid sequence: CSVGDREDNEQFF. The chain uses TRBV29-1 and TRBJ2-1; 9 nucleotides agree with TRBD1. CDR3 size: 13 residues. J gave up 7 bases and V 4 bases, and 5 bases lay outside the gene matches. Germline loops: CDR1 SQVTM, CDR2 ANQGSEA.

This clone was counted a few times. CDR3 bases: TGTGCCAGCAGCGTGCCACAGGGGTGGTCTTCACCCCTCCACTTT. Translated, it gives CASSVPQGWSSPLHF. The chain joins TRBV5-8 to TRBJ1-6, with 7 bases aligning to TRBD1. This CDR3 region has 15 residues. Looked up from germline, CDR1 is SGHTS and CDR2 is YDEGEE. Losses at the gene ends were 4 bases for V and 9 bases for J; bases not matched to a gene: 10.

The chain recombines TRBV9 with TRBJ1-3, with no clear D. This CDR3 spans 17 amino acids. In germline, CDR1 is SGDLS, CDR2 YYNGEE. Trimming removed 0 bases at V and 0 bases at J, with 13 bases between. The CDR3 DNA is TGTGCCAGCAGCGTAGATCCCCGACCGAACTCTGGAAACACCATATATTTT. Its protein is CASSVDPRPNSGNTIYF.

The CDR3: CASSYATGTQETQYF. The CDR3 DNA reads TGTGCCAGCAGCTACGCTACCGGGACACAAGAGACCCAGTACTTC. The V and J genes are TRBV6-5 and TRBJ2-5, with D possibly being TRBD1 (6 bases). CDR3 length equals 15 residues. V was clipped by 6 bases and J by 2 bases, with 16 bases between them. CDR1 is MNHEY and CDR2 is SVGAGI in the germline V gene.

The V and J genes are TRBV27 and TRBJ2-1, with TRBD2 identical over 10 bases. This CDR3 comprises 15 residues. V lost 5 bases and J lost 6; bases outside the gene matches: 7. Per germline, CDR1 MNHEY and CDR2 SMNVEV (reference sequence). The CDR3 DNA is TGTGCCAGCAGTGACCGGCTAGCGGGAGCCAATGAGCAGTTCTTC. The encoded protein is CASSDRLAGANEQFF.

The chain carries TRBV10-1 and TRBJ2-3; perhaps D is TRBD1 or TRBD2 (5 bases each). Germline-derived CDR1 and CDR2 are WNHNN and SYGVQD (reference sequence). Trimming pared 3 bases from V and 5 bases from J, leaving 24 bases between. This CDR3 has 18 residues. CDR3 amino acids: CASSDGTVWDDAGDTQYF. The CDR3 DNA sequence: TGCGCCAGCAGTGACGGGACCGTATGGGACGACGCCGGAGATACGCAGTATTTT.

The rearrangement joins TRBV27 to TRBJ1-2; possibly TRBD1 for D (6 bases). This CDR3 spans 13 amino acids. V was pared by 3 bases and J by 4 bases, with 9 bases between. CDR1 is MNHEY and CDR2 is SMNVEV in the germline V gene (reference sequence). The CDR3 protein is CASSFGQTYGYTF. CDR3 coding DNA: TGTGCCAGCAGTTTTGGACAGACCTATGGCTACACCTTC.

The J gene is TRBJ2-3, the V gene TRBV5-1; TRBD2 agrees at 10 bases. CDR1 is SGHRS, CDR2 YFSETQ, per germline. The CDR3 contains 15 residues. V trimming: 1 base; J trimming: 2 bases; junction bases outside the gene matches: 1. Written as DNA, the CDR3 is TGCGCCAGCAGCTTGCTAGCGGGGGTCACAGATACGCAGTATTTT. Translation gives CASSLLAGVTDTQYF.

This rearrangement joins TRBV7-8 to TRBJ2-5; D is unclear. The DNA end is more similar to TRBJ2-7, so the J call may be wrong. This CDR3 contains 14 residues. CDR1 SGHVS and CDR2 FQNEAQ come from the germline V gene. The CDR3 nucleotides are TGTGCCAGCAGCTTAGGTGGCTATTATTACGAGCAGTACTTC. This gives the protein CASSLGGYYYEQYF.

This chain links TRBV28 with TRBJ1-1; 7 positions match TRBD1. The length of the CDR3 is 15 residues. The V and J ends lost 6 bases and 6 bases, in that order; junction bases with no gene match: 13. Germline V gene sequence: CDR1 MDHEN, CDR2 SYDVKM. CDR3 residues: CASRLPRQGLPEAFF. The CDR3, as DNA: TGTGCCAGCAGGTTGCCAAGACAGGGCCTACCTGAAGCTTTCTTT.

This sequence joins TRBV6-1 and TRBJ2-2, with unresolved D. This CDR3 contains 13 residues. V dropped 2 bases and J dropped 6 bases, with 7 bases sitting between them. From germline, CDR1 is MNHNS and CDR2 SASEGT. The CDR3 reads CASSELPAGELFF. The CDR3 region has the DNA TGTGCCAGCAGTGAATTGCCGGCCGGGGAGCTGTTTTTT.

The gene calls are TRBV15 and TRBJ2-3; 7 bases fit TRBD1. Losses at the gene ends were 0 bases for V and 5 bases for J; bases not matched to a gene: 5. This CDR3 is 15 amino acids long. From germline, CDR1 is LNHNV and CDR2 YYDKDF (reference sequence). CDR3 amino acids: CATSRDQQGLDTQYF. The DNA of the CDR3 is TGTGCCACCAGCAGAGATCAACAGGGGCTAGATACGCAGTATTTT.

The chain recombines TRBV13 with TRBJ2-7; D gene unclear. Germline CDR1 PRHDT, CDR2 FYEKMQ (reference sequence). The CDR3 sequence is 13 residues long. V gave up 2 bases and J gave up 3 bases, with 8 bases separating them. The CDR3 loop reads CASSLSDRYEQYF. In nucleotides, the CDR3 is TGTGCCAGCAGCTTATCGGACCGCTACGAGCAGTACTTC.

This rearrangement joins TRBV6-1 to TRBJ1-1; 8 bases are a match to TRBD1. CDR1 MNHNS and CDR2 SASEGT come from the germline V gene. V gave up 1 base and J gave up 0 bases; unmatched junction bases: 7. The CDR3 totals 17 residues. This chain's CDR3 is CASSEEDRAGMNTEAFF. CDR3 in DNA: TGTGCCAGCAGTGAAGAGGACAGGGCGGGCATGAACACTGAAGCTTTCTTT.

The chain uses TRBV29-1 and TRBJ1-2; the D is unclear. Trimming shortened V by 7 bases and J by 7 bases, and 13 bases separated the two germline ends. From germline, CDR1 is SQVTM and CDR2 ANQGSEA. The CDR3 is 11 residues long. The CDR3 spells CSAEQPVGYTF. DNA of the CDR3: TGCAGCGCCGAACAGCCCGTTGGCTACACCTTC.

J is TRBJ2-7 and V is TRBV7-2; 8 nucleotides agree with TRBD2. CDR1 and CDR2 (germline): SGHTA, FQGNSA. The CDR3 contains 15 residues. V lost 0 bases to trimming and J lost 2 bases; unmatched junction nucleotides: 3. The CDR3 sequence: CASSLARGAPYEQYF. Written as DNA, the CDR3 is TGTGCCAGCAGCTTAGCGCGGGGGGCTCCCTACGAGCAGTACTTC.

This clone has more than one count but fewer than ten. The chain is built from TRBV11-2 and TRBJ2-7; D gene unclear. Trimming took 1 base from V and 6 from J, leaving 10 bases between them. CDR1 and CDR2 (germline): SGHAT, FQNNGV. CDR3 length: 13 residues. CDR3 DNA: TGTGCCAGCAGCTTAGTCTCAGGTGGCGAGCAGTACTTC. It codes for CASSLVSGGEQYF.

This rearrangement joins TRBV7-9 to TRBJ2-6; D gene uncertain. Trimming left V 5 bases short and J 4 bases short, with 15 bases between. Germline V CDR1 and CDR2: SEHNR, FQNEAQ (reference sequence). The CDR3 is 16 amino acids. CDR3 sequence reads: CASSPTPGRGANVLTF. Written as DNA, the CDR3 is TGTGCCAGCAGCCCGACTCCAGGTCGCGGGGCCAACGTCCTGACTTTC.

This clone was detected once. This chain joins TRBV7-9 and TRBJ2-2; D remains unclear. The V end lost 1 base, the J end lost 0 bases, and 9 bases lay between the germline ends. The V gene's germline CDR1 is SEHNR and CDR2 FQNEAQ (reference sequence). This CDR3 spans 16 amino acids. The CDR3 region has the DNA TGTGCCAGCAGCTTAGATTATCTGCCGAACACCGGGGAGCTGTTTTTT. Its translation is CASSLDYLPNTGELFF.

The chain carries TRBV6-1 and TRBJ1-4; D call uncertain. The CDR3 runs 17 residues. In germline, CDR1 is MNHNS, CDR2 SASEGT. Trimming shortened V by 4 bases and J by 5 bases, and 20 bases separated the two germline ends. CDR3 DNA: TGTGCCAGCAGTGGGAGTAGGGTAGCGCTCTCGAATGAAAAACTGTTTTTT. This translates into CASSGSRVALSNEKLFF.

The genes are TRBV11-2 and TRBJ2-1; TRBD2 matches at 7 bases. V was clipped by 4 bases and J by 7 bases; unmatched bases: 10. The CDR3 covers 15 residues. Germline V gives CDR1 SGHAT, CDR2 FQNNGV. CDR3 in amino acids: CASSSVRREFNEQFF. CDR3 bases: TGTGCCAGCAGCTCTGTTAGGCGGGAGTTTAATGAGCAGTTCTTC.

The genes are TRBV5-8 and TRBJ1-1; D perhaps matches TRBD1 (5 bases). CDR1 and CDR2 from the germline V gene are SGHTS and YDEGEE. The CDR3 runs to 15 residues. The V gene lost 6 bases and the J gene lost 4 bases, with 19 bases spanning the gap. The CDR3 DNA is TGTGCCAGCATCCGCCGCCAGGGCGTGGGCACTGAAGCTTTCTTT. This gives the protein CASIRRQGVGTEAFF.

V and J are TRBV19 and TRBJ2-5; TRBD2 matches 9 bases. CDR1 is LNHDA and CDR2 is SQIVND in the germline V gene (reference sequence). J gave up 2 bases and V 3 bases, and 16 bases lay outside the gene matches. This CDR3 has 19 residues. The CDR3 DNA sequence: TGTGCCAGTAGTATCACCCCCGTTGAAGCGGGAGGACAGCAAGAGACCCAGTACTTC. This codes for CASSITPVEAGGQQETQYF.

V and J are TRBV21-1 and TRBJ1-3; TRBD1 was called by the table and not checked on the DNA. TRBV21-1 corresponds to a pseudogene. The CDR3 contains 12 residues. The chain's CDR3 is CASSPTGNTIYF. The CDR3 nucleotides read TGTGCCAGCAGCCCCACAGGAAACACCATATATTTT.

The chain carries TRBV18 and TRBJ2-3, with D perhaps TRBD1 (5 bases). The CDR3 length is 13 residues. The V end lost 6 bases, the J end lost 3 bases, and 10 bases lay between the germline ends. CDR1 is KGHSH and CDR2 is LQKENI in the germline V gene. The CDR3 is CASSSDSTDTQYF. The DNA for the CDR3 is TGTGCCAGCTCGTCCGACAGTACAGATACGCAGTATTTT.

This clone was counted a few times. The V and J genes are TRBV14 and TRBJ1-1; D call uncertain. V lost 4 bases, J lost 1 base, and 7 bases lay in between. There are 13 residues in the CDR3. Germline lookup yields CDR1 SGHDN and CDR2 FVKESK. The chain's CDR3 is CASSPWGNTEAFF. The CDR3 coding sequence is TGTGCCAGCAGCCCATGGGGGAACACTGAAGCTTTCTTT. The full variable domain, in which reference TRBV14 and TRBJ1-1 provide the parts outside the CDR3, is EAGVTQFPSHSVIEKGQTVTLRCDPISGHDNLYWYRRVMGKEIKFLLHFVKESKQDESGMPNNRFLAERTGGTYSTLKVQPAELEDSGVYFCASSPWGNTEAFFGQGTRLTVV.